A single sample is the source of the 6 T cell receptor beta chains below, sequenced in a study of cytomegalovirus exposure and HLA in healthy donors. This PCR relied on a set of 60 Vbeta primers and 13 Jbeta primers. Sequencing was performed with immunoSEQ multiplex PCR; in TCRdb, only in-frame clones are kept and a portion is missing. The profile shows around 110,000 clones, 70% to 80% of them singletons. The sequenced sample was PBMCs. The receptor set was obtained from a woman aged 18-29 years in good health and CMV-seronegative.

The CDR3 sequence is CASSFGGKAGNTIYF. CDR3 DNA sequence: TGTGCCAGCAGCTTCGGGGGGAAGGCTGGAAACACCATATATTTT. The chain links TRBV27 to TRBJ1-3; possible D gene TRBD1, 5 bases. The germline V gene encodes CDR1 MNHEY and CDR2 SMNVEV (reference sequence). The CDR3 has 15 amino acids. V shed 6 bases and J shed 2 bases, with 14 bases lying between them.

This chain uses TRBV7-2 with TRBJ2-2; 7 nucleotides match TRBD2. This CDR3 is 18 amino acids long. Germline trimming cut 2 bases from V and 1 base from J; bases unmatched to any gene: 10. The germline V gene has CDR1 SGHTA and CDR2 FQGNSA. The CDR3 coding sequence is TGTGCCAGCAGCTTATATTCCGCGGGCGGGGGGAACACCGGGGAGCTGTTTTTT. This codes for CASSLYSAGGGNTGELFF.

The rearrangement joins TRBV13 to TRBJ2-7; D may be TRBD1 (5 bases). The CDR3 spans 13 residues. Germline assignment: CDR1 PRHDT and CDR2 FYEKMQ (reference sequence). Trimming took off 5 bases at V and 4 bases at J, with 12 bases between the two ends. The CDR3 nucleotides read TGTGCCAGCAGCCTAAGACAGTCTTACGAGCAGTACTTC. This codes for CASSLRQSYEQYF.

This chain links TRBV16 with TRBJ1-1; no clear D. Per the germline V gene, CDR1 is KGHSY and CDR2 is FQNENV. CDR3 length: 13 residues. Deletions cut 1 base from V and 1 base from J, with 4 bases between. The CDR3 nucleotides read TGTGCCAGCAGCCAATGGAGGAACACTGAAGCTTTCTTT. Amino acid sequence: CASSQWRNTEAFF.

This rearrangement joins TRBV5-3 to TRBJ2-3; 7 bases fit TRBD2. TRBV5-3 is annotated as an ORF whose role is uncertain. The CDR3 runs 16 residues. The V gene end was trimmed by 4 bases and the J gene end by 2 bases; junction bases not matched to a gene: 10. CDR3 in amino acids: CARSLSAGLDTDTQYF. The CDR3 DNA reads as TGTGCCAGAAGCCTATCAGCGGGGCTAGACACAGATACGCAGTATTTT.

V is TRBV7-9 and J is TRBJ1-1, with 7 bases lining up with TRBD1. Germline loops: CDR1 SEHNR, CDR2 FQNEAQ (reference sequence). The V and J ends lost 4 bases and 5 bases, in that order; junction bases with no gene match: 19. The CDR3 is 18 residues long. CDR3 nucleotides: TGTGCCAGCAGCTCCCCCGGGGAGGCAGGGGGAGGCAGGACTGAAGCTTTCTTT. Residues: CASSSPGEAGGGRTEAFF. The whole variable domain, remainder taken from reference TRBV7-9 and TRBJ1-1, is DTGVSQNPRHKITKRGQNVTFRCDPISEHNRLYWYRQTLGQGPEFLTYFQNEAQLEKSRLLSDRFSAERPKGSFSTLEIQRTEQGDSAMYLCASSSPGEAGGGRTEAFFGQGTRLTVV.